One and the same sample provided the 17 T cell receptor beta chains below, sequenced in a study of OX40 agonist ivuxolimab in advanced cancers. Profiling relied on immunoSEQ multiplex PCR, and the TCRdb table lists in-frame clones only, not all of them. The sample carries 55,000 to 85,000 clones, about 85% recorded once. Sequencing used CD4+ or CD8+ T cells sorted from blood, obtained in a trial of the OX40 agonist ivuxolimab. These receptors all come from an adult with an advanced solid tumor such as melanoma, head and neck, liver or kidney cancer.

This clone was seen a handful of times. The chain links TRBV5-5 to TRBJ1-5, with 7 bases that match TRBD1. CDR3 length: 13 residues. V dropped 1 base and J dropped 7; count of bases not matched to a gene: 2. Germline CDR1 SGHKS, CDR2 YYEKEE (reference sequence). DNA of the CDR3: TGTGCCAGCAGCTTGACAGGGGCCCAGCCCCAGCATTTT. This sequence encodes CASSLTGAQPQHF.

CDR3 DNA: TGTGCCAGCAGCGTAGCGGCAACTAATGAAAAACTGTTTTTT. Translating gives CASSVAATNEKLFF. The chain employs TRBV9 and TRBJ1-4, with unresolved D. The germline V gene has CDR1 SGDLS and CDR2 YYNGEE. The CDR3 length is 14 residues. The germline V and J ends were trimmed by 0 bases and 0 bases, with 3 bases remaining between them.

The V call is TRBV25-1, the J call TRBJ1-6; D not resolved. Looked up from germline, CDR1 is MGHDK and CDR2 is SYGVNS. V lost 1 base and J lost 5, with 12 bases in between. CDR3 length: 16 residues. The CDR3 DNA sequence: TGTGCCAGCAGTGAATCCTCCGGGAGGAATAATTCACCCCTCCACTTT. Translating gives CASSESSGRNNSPLHF.

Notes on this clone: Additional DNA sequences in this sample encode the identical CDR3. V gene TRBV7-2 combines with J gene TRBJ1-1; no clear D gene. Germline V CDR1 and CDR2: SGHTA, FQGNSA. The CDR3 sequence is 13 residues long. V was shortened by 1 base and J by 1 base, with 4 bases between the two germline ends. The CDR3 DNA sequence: TGTGCCAGCAGCTTAGTAGAGAACACTGAAGCTTTCTTT. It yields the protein CASSLVENTEAFF.

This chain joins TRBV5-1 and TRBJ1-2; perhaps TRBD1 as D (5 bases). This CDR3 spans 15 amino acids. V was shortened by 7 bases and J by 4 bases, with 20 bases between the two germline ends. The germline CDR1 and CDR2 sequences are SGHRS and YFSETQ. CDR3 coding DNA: TGCGCCAGCCAGGGAGGGAGCGTCGGGGGCTATGGCTACACCTTC. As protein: CASQGGSVGGYGYTF.

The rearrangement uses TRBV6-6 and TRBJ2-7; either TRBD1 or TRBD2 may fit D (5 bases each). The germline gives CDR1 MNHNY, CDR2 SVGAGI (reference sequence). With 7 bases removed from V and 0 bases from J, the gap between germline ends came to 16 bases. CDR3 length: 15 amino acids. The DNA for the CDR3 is TGTGCCAGCAACCAGGGACGGAGGAGCTCCTACGAGCAGTACTTC. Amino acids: CASNQGRRSSYEQYF.

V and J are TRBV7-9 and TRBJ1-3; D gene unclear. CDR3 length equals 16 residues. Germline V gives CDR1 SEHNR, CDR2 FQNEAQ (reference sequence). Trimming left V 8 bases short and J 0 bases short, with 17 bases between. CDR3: CASSSPGRRSGNTIYF. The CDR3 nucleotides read TGTGCCAGCTCCTCCCCCGGGCGTCGCTCTGGAAACACCATATATTTT.

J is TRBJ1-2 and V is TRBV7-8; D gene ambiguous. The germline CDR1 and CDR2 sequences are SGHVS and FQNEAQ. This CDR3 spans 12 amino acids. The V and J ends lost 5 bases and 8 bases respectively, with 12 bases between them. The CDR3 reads CASSPLGMGYTF. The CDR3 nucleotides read TGTGCCAGCAGCCCCCTTGGCATGGGCTACACCTTC.

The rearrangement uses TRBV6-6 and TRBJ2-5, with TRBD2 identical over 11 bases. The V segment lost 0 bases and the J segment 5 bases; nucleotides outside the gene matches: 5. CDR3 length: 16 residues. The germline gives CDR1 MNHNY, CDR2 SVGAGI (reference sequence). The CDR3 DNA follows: TGTGCCAGCAGTTACTCGCTAGCGGGGGGCCGGGAGACCCAGTACTTC. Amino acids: CASSYSLAGGRETQYF.

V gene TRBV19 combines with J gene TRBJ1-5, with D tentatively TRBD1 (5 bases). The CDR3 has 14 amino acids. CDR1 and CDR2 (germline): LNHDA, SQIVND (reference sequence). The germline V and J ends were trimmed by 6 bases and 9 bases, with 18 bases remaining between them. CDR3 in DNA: TGTGCCAGTAGCTCGAACAGGCCAAGGGCGCCCCAGCATTTT. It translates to CASSSNRPRAPQHF.

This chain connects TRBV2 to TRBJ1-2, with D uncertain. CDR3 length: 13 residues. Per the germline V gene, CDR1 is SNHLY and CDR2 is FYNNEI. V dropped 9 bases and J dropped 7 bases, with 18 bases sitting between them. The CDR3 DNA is TGTGCCAGTAAAGAACCGGGTTGGCGTGGCTACACCTTC. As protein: CASKEPGWRGYTF.

The CDR3 sequence is CASSRTGANYGYTF. CDR3 bases: TGCGCCAGCAGCCGTACAGGGGCTAACTATGGCTACACCTTC. The gene calls are TRBV4-3 and TRBJ1-2; 7 bases match TRBD1. The CDR3 has 14 amino acids. CDR1 LGHNA and CDR2 YSLEER come from the germline V gene. Trimming took 4 bases from V and 0 from J; bases not matched to a gene: 2.

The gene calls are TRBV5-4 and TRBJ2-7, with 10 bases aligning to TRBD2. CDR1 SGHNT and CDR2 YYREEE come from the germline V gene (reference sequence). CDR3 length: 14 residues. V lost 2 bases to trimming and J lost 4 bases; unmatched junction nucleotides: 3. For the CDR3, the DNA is TGTGCCAGCAGCTTAGGGACTAGCGTATACGAGCAGTACTTC. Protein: CASSLGTSVYEQYF.

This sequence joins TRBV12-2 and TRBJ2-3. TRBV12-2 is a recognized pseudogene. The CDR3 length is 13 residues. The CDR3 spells CARRRFRPDTQYF. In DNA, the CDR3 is TGTGCAAGGAGAAGGTTCAGACCAGATACGCAGTATTTT.

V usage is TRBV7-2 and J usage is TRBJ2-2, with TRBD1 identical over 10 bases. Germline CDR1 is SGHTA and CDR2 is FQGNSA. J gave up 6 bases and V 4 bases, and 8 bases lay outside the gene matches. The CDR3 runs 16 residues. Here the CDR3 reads CASSSRDRGFAGELFF. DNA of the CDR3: TGTGCCAGCAGCTCCCGGGACAGGGGTTTCGCCGGGGAGCTGTTTTTT.

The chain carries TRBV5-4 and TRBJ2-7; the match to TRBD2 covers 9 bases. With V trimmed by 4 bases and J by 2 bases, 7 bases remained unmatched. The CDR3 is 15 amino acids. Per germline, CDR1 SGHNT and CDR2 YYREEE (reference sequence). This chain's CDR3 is CASSPSGGITYEQYF. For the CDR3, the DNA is TGTGCCAGCAGCCCGAGCGGGGGGATAACCTACGAGCAGTACTTC. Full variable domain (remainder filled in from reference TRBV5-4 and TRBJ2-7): ETGVTQSPTHLIKTRGQQVTLRCSSQSGHNTVSWYQQALGQGPQFIFQYYREEENGRGNFPPRFSGLQFPNYSSELNVNALELDDSALYLCASSPSGGITYEQYFGPGTRLTVT.

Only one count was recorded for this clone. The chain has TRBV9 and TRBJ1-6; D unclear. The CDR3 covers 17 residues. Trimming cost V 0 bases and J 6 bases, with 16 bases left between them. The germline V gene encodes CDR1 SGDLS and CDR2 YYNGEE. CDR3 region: CASSVASGWAFNSPLHF. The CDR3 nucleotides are TGTGCCAGCAGCGTAGCTTCAGGATGGGCGTTTAATTCACCCCTCCACTTT.